This entry lists 10 T cell receptor beta chains sequenced from one sample in a study of response to subunit inactivated influenza vaccine. One entry per CDR3 protein results from TCRdb running MiXCR on the RT-PCR reads. The table lists about 190,000 distinct CDR3 sequences, around 14% of them singletons. The sample consisted of CD8+ T cells sorted from PBMCs, taken 5 days after vaccination. These receptors all stem from a man aged 45-60 years who received an inactivated influenza vaccine.

Notes on this clonotype: A much larger clone sits a single nucleotide away, making a read error possible. The chain couples TRBV29-1 to TRBJ2-3; 7 bases are a match to TRBD1. This CDR3 has 16 amino acids. V gave up 4 bases and J gave up 6 bases; unmatched junction bases: 16. Germline V gene lookup returns CDR1 SQVTM and CDR2 ANQGSEA. The CDR3 spells CSVVDPRGRGLDTQYF. The DNA for the CDR3 is TGCAGCGTTGTAGATCCGAGGGGGCGAGGATTGGATACGCAGTATTTT.

This clonotype was detected only a few times. The rearrangement links TRBV11-2 to TRBJ1-1; the D is unclear. Between the trimmed V and J ends, which lost 5 bases and 3 bases, there was a span of 10 bases. Germline-derived CDR1 and CDR2 are SGHAT and FQNNGV. The CDR3 sequence is 13 residues long. CDR3 amino acids: CASSPDLYTEAFF. The CDR3 DNA reads as TGTGCCAGCAGCCCAGACTTGTACACTGAAGCTTTCTTT.

V and J are TRBV5-4 and TRBJ2-1; D is uncertain. The V gene lost 1 base and the J gene lost 5 bases, with 13 bases spanning the gap. Germline assignment: CDR1 SGHNT and CDR2 YYREEE (reference sequence). The CDR3 contains 15 residues. In DNA, the CDR3 is TGTGCCAGCAGCTTGCCTAGTTCGCCCAACAATGAGCAGTTCTTC. Its translation is CASSLPSSPNNEQFF.

This clonotype was counted between two and nine times. This sequence joins TRBV12-3 or TRBV12-4 and TRBJ2-2, with a possible D match to TRBD1 (6 bases). The V and J ends lost 6 bases and 6 bases respectively, with 8 bases between them. CDR3 length: 12 residues. DNA of the CDR3: TGTGCCAGCAGAAAGGGGGCCGGGGAGCTGTTTTTT. Its protein product is CASRKGAGELFF.

Only a few counts were recorded for this clonotype. This chain links TRBV15 with TRBJ1-5; 10 bases agree with TRBD1. CDR3 length: 16 residues. The ends lost 4 bases at V and 4 bases at J; junction bases unmatched: 7. CDR1 and CDR2 (germline): LNHNV, YYDKDF (reference sequence). The chain's CDR3 is CATSMPGQGPNQPQHF. CDR3 nucleotide sequence: TGTGCCACCAGCATGCCGGGACAGGGGCCTAATCAGCCCCAGCATTTT.

Ten or more counts support this clonotype. The rearrangement links TRBV12-3 or TRBV12-4 to TRBJ2-3; D not certain. The CDR3 consists of 15 residues. Deletions cut 6 bases from V and 4 bases from J, with 17 bases between. The CDR3 DNA is TGTGCCAGCAGCCTTCGCCCATTCGGTCCAGATACGCAGTATTTT. Its protein is CASSLRPFGPDTQYF.

J is TRBJ2-2 and V is TRBV7-9; 8 bases map to TRBD2. This CDR3 region has 13 residues. CDR1 SEHNR and CDR2 FQNEAQ come from the germline V gene (reference sequence). V was clipped by 7 bases and J by 7 bases; unmatched bases: 5. CDR3 region: CASKASGFGELFF. The CDR3 nucleotides are TGTGCCAGCAAGGCTAGCGGGTTCGGGGAGCTGTTTTTT.

The CDR3 region is CSVSLGSPNYGYTF. The CDR3 DNA reads as TGCAGCGTTTCGCTAGGGTCGCCTAACTATGGCTACACCTTC. The rearrangement links TRBV29-1 to TRBJ1-2, with D unresolved. Germline assignment: CDR1 SQVTM and CDR2 ANQGSEA. Trimming removed 5 bases at V and 0 bases at J, with 13 bases between. This CDR3 region has 14 residues.

V gene TRBV12-3 or TRBV12-4 combines with J gene TRBJ1-1; D is uncertain. Trimming took 6 bases from V and 4 from J, leaving 12 bases between them. This CDR3 contains 13 residues. CDR3 in amino acids: CASSQSASTEAFF. CDR3 nucleotide sequence: TGTGCCAGCAGCCAGTCGGCTTCCACTGAAGCTTTCTTT.

The rearrangement links TRBV27 to TRBJ2-2, with TRBD1 matching over 9 bases. The CDR3 is 16 amino acids. From germline, CDR1 is MNHEY and CDR2 SMNVEV (reference sequence). V was pared by 6 bases and J by 2 bases, with 7 bases of the junction left unmatched. The CDR3 DNA reads as TGTGCCAGCAGCATCACAGGGGGCTCCAACACCGGGGAGCTGTTTTTT. Translated: CASSITGGSNTGELFF.